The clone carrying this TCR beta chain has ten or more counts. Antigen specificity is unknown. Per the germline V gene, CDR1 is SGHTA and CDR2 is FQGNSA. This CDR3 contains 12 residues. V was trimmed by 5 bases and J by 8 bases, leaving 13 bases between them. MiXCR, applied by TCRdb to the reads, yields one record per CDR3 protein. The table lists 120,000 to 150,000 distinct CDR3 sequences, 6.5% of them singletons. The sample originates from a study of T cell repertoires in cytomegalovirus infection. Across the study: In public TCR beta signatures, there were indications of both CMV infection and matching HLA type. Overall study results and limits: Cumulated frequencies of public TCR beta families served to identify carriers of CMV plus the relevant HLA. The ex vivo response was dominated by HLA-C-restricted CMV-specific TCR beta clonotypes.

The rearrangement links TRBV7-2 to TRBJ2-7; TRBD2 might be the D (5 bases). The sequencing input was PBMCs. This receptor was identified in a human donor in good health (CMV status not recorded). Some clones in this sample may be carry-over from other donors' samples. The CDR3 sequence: CASSPDFPQQYF. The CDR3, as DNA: TGTGCCAGCAGCCCGGACTTCCCACAGCAGTACTTC.